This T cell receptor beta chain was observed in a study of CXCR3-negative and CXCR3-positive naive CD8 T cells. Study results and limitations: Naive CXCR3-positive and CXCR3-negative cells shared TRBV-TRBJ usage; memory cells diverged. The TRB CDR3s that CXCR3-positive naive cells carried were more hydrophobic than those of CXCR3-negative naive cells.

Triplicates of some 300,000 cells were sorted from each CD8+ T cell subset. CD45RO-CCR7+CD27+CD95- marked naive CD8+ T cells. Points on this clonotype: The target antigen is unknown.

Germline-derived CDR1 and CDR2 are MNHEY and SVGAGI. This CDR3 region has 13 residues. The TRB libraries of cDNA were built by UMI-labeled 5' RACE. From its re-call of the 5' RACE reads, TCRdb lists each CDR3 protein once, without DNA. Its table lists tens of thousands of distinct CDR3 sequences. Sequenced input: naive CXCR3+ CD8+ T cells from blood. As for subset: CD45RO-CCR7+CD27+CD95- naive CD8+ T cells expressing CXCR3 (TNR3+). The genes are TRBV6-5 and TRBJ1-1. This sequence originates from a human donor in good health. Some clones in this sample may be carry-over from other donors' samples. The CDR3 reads CASSYKGLAEAFF.